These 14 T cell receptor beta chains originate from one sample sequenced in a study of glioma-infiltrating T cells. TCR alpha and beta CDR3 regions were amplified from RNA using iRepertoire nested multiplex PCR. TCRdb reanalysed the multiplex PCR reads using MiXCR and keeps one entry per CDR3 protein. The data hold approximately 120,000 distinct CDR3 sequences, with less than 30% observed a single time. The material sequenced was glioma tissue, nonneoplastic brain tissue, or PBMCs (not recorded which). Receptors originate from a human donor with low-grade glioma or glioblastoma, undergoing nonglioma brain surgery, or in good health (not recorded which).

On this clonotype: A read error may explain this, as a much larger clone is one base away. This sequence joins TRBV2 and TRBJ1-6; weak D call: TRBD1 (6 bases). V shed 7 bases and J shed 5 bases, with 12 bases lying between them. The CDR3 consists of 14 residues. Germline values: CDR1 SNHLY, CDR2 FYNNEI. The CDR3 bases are TGTGCCAGCAAAGGGGGGAAGCATAATTCACCCCTCCACTTT. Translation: CASKGGKHNSPLHF.

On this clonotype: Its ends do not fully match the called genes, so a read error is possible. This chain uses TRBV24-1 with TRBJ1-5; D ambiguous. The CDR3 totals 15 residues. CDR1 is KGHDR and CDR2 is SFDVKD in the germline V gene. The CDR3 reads CATSDSNGWNQPQQF. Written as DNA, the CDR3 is TGTGCCACCAGTGATTCTAACGGTTGGAATCAGCCGCAGCAGTTT.

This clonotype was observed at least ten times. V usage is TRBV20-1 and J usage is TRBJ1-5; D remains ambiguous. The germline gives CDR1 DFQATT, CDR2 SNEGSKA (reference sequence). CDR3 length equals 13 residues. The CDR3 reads CTKGRYSNQPQHF. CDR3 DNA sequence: TGCACGAAGGGCCGTTATAGCAATCAGCCCCAGCATTTT.

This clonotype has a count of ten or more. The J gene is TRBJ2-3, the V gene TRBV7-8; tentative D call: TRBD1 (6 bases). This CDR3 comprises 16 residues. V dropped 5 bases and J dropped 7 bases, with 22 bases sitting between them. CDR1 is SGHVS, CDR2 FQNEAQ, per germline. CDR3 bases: TGTGCCAGCAGCCCTCTGACAGGCTTCCTTATATATACGCAGTATTTT. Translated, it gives CASSPLTGFLIYTQYF.

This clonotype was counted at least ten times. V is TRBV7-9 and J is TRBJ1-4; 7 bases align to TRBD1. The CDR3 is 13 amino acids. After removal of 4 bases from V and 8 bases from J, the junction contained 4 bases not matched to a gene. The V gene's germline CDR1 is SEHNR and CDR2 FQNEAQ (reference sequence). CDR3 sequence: CASSYDREEKLFF. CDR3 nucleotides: TGTGCCAGCAGCTATGACAGGGAGGAAAAACTGTTTTTT.

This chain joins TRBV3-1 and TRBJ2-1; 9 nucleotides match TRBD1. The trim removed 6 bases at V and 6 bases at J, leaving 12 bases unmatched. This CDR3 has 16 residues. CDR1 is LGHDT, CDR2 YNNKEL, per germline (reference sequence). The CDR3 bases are TGTGCCAGCAGACTCGGGACAGGGAGGGGTATCAATGAGCAGTTCTTC. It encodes CASRLGTGRGINEQFF.

In nucleotides, the CDR3 is TGTGCCAGCAGCCAATTCTCGACCCGATCGGATAATGAAAAACTGTTTTTT. Its protein product is CASSQFSTRSDNEKLFF. The chain links TRBV7-9 to TRBJ1-4, with D uncertain. In germline, CDR1 is SEHNR, CDR2 FQNEAQ (reference sequence). CDR3 size: 17 residues. The germline V and J ends were trimmed by 5 bases and 4 bases, with 20 bases remaining between them.

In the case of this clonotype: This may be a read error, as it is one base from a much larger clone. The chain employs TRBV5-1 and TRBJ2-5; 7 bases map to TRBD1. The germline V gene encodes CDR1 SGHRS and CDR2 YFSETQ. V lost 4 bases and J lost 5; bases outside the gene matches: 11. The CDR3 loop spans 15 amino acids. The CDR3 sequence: CASSKHRDRRETQYF. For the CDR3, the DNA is TGCGCCAGCAGCAAACACCGGGACAGAAGGGAGACCCAGTACTTC.

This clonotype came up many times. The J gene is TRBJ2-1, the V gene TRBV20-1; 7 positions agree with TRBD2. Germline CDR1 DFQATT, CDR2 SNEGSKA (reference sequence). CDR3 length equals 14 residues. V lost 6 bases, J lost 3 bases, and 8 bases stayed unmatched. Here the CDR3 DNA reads TGCAGTGCCAGCCTCGGCGGGAGCTACAATGAGCAGTTCTTC. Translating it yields CSASLGGSYNEQFF.

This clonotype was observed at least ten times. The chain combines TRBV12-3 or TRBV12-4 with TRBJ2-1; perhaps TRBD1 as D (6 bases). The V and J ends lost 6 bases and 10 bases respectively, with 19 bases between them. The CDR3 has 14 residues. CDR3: CASRSTTGTREQFF. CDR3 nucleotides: TGTGCCAGCAGGTCGACAACGGGGACAAGAGAGCAGTTCTTC.

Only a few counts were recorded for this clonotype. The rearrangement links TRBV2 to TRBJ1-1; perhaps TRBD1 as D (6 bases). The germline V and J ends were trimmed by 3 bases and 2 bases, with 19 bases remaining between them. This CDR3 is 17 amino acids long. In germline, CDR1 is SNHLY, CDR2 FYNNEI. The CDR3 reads CASSDPLRQELNTEAFF. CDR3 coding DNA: TGTGCCAGCAGTGACCCTCTGAGACAGGAGCTCAACACTGAAGCTTTCTTT.

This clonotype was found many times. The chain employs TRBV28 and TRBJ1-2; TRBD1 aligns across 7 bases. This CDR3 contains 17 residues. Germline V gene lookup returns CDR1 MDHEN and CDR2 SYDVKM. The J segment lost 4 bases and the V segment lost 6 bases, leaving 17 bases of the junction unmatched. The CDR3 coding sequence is TGTGCCAGCAGCATTGGTGTGGGGACAGAGGATTTCTATGGCTACACCTTC. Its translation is CASSIGVGTEDFYGYTF.

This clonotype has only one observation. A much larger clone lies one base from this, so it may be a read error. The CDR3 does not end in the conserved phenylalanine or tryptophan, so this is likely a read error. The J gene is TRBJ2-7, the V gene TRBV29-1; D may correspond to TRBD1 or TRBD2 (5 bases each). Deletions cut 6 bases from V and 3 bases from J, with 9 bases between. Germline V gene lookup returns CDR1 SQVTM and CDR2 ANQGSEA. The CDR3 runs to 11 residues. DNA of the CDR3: TGCAGCGTGGGGGTCCTCTACGAGCAGTACCTC. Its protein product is CSVGVLYEQYL.

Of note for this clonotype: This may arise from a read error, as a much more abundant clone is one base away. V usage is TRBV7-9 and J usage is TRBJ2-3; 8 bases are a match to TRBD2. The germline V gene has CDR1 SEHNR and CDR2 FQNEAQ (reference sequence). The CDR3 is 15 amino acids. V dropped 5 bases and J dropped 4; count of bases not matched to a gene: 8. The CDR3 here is CASSLTSGGPDTQYF. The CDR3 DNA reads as TGTGCCAGCAGCCTCACTAGCGGCGGACCAGATACGCAGTATTTT.